This T cell receptor (beta chain) emerged from a study of monozygotic twins with inflammatory bowel disease. For every sample, eight separate reactions were used to make cDNA. TCRdb reprocessed the 5' RACE reads, keeping one entry per CDR3 protein, no DNA. The table for this sample gives 350,000 to 550,000 distinct CDR3 sequences. With regard to this clonotype: Its matching antigen is unknown.

This CDR3 is 14 amino acids long. Germline V CDR1 and CDR2: SGHTA, FQGNSA. Study conclusions and caveats: Repertoire similarity did not differ between concordant and discordant twins, possibly owing to limited power.

The chain carries TRBV7-2 and TRBJ2-3; TCRdb names TRBD2, which stays unverified in the absence of DNA. The sequence was obtained from a human donor with ulcerative colitis or Crohn's disease, or a healthy co-twin of an affected twin (not recorded which). Sequencing was performed on blood. CDR3 in amino acids: CASSYLPIPDTQYF. Full variable domain (missing parts from reference TRBV7-2 and TRBJ2-3): GAGVSQSPSNKVTEKGKDVELRCDPISGHTALYWYRQSLGQGLEFLIYFQGNSAPDKSGLPSDRFSAERTGGSVSTLTIQRTQQEDSAVYLCASSYLPIPDTQYFGPGTRLTVL.